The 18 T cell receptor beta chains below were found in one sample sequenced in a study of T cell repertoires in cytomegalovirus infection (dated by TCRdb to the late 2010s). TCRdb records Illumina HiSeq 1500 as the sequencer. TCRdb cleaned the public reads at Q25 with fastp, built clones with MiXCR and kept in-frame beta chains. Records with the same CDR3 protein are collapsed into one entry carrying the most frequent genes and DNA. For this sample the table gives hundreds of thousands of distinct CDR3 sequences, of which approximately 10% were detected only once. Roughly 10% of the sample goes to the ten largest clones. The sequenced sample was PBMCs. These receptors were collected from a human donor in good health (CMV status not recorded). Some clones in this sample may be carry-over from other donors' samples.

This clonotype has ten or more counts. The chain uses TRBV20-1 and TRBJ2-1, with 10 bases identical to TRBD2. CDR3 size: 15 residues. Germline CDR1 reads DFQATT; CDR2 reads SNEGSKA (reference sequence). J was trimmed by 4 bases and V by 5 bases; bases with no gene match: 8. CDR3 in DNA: TGCAGTGCTGTAGGTCTAGCGGGGGTTTACAATGAGCAGTTCTTC. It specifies CSAVGLAGVYNEQFF.

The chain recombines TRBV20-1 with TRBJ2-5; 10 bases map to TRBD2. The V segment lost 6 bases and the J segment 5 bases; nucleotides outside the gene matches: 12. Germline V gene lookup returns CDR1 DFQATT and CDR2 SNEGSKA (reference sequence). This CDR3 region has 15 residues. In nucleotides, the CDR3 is TGCAGTGCGGGAGGGTCTAGCGGGAGTGGGGAGACCCAGTACTTC. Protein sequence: CSAGGSSGSGETQYF.

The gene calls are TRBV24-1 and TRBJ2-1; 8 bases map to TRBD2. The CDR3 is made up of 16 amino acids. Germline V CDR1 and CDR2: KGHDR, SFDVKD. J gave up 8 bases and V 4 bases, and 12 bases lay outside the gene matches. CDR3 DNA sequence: TGTGCCACCAGTGACCCCTCCGGGGGGGGCTCGGATGAGCAGTTCTTC. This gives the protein CATSDPSGGGSDEQFF.

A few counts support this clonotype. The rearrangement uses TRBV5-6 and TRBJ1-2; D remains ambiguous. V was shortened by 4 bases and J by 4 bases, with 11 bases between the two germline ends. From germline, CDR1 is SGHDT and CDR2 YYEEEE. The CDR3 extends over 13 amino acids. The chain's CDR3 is CASSRTDVYGYTF. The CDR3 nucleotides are TGTGCCAGCAGCCGGACGGATGTCTATGGCTACACCTTC.

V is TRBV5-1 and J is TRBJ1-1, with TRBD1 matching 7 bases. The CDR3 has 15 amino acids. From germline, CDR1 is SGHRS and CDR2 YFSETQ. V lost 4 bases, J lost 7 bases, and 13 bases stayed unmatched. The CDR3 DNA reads TGCGCCAGCAGCCCGTACTCTAGGGGGCTTGGTGAAGCTTTCTTT. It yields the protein CASSPYSRGLGEAFF.

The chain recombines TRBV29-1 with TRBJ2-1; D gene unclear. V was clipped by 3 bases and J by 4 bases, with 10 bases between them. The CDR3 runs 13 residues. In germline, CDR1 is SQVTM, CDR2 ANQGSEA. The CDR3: CSVEAGVYNEQFF. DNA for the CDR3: TGCAGCGTTGAGGCAGGAGTTTACAATGAGCAGTTCTTC.

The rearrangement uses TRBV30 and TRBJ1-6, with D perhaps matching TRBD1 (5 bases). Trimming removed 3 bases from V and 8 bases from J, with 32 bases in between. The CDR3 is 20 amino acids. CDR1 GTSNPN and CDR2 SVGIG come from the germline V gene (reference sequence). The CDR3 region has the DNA TGTGCCTGGAGGGAATCCCCGGGGCAGTCGGCCCCTAATAAGGATTCACCCCTCCACTTT. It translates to CAWRESPGQSAPNKDSPLHF.

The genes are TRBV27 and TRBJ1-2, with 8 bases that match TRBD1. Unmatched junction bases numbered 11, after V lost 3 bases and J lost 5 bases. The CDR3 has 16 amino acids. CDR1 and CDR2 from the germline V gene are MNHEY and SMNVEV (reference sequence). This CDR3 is CASSLTRTGIGYGYTF. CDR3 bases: TGTGCCAGCAGTTTGACCCGGACAGGGATCGGTTATGGCTACACCTTC.

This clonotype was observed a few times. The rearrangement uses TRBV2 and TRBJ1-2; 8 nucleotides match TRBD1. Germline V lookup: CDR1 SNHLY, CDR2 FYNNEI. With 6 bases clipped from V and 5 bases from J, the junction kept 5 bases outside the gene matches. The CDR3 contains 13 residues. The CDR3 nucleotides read TGTGCCAGCAGGGACAGGGATCGGTATGGCTACACCTTC. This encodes CASRDRDRYGYTF.

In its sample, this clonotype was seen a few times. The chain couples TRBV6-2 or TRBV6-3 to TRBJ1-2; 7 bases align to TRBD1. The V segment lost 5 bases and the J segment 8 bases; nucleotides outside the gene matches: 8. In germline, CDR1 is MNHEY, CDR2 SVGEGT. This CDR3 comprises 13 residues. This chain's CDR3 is CASSLRQGSGYTF. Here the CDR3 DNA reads TGTGCCAGCAGTCTCCGACAGGGTAGCGGCTACACCTTC.

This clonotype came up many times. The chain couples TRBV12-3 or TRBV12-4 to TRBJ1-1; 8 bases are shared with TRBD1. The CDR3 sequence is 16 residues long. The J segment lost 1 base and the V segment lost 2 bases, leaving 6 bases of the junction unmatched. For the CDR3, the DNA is TGTGCCAGCAGTTTACCATTGACAGGGGCGAACACTGAAGCTTTCTTT. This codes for CASSLPLTGANTEAFF.

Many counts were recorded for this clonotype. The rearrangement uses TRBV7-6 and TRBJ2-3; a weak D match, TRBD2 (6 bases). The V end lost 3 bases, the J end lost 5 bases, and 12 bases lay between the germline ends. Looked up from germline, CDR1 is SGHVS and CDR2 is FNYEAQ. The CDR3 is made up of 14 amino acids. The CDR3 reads CASSFGTAQDTQYF. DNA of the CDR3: TGTGCCAGCAGCTTCGGGACTGCCCAAGATACGCAGTATTTT.

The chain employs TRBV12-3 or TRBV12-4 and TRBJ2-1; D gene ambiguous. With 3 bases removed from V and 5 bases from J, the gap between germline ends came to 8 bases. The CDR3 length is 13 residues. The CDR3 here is CASSFGGNNEQFF. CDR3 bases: TGTGCCAGCAGTTTTGGTGGGAACAATGAGCAGTTCTTC.

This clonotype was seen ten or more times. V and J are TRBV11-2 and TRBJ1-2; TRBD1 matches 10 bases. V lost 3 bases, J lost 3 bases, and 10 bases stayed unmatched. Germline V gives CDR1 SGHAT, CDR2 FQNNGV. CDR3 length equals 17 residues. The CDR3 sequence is CASSFRDRGTIHYGYTF. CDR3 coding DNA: TGTGCCAGCAGCTTCCGGGACAGGGGAACGATCCACTATGGCTACACCTTC.

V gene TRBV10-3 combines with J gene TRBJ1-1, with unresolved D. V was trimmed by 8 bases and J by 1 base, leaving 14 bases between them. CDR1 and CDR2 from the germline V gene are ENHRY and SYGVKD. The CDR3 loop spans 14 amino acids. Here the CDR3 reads CAIGLGSANTEAFF. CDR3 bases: TGTGCCATCGGTCTAGGCAGCGCGAACACTGAAGCTTTCTTT.

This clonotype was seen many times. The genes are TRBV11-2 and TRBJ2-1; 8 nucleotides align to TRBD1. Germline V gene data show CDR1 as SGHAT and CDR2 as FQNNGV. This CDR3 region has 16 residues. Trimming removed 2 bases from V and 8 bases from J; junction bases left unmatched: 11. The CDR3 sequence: CASSLREWTGLDEQFF. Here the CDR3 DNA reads TGTGCCAGCAGCTTACGGGAATGGACAGGGTTAGATGAGCAGTTCTTC.

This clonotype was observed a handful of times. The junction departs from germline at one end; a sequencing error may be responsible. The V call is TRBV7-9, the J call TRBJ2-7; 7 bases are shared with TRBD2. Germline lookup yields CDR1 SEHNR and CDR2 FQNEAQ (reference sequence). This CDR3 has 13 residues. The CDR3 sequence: CASSLADGYEQYF. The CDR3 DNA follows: TGTGCCAGCAGCCTAGCGGACGGGTACGAGCAGTACTTC.

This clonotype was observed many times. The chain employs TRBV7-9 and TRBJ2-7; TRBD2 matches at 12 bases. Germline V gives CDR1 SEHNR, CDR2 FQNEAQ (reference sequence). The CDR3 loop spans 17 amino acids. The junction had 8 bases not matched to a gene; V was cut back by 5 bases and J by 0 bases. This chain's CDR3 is CASSPPLGLAGSYEQYF. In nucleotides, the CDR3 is TGTGCCAGCAGCCCGCCCCTGGGACTAGCGGGCTCCTACGAGCAGTACTTC.